These 10 T cell receptor beta chains were all obtained from the same sample, sequenced in a study of preoperative IRX-2 immunotherapy in early breast cancer. Treatment given: preoperative locoregional IRX-2 cytokine immunotherapy. TCRdb's copy holds only in-frame clones and misses some; the assay was immunoSEQ multiplex PCR. The repertoire holds about 19,000 clones, with approximately 80% as singletons. Source: lymph node tissue, taken after IRX-2 immunotherapy. Receptor source: a human donor with breast cancer.

The sample holds one count of this clone. J is TRBJ1-5 and V is TRBV19, with TRBD1 matching 7 bases. Per germline, CDR1 LNHDA and CDR2 SQIVND (reference sequence). The CDR3 consists of 15 residues. The trim removed 0 bases at V and 5 bases at J, leaving 4 bases unmatched. The CDR3 is CASSIETGVYQPQHF. The CDR3 nucleotides are TGTGCCAGTAGTATAGAAACAGGGGTTTATCAGCCCCAGCATTTT. The full variable domain, with the rest looked up from reference TRBV19 and TRBJ1-5, is DGGITQSPKYLFRKEGQNVTLSCEQNLNHDAMYWYRQDPGQGLRLIYYSQIVNDFQKGDIAEGYSVSREKKESFPLTVTSAQKNPTAFYLCASSIETGVYQPQHFGDGTRLSIL.

This chain uses TRBV5-1 with TRBJ1-4, with D possibly TRBD1 on 6 matching bases. The germline V gene has CDR1 SGHRS and CDR2 YFSETQ. The CDR3 length is 17 residues. Trimming pared 3 bases from V and 2 bases from J, leaving 17 bases between. CDR3 in DNA: TGCGCCAGCAGCTCTTTGACAGGCACCTCTACTAATGAAAAACTGTTTTTT. Translated, it gives CASSSLTGTSTNEKLFF.

The chain employs TRBV11-3 and TRBJ1-3, with 10 bases aligning to TRBD1. The germline V gene encodes CDR1 SGHNT and CDR2 YENEEA. V gave up 0 bases and J gave up 6 bases; unmatched junction bases: 2. This CDR3 contains 15 residues. In nucleotides, the CDR3 is TGTGCCAGCAGCTTAGAGGGGACAGGGGCAAACACCATATATTTT. Its translation is CASSLEGTGANTIYF.

V gene TRBV6-8 combines with J gene TRBJ1-4, with a possible D match to TRBD1 (6 bases). Germline V gene sequence: CDR1 MNHGY, CDR2 SAAAGT. The CDR3 runs 13 residues. V lost 5 bases and J lost 8, with 12 bases in between. CDR3 sequence reads: CASSTQGREKLFF. As DNA, the CDR3 is TGTGCCAGCAGTACCCAGGGGAGGGAAAAACTGTTTTTT.

The rearrangement joins TRBV10-2 to TRBJ1-5, with 7 nucleotides matching TRBD1. CDR1 is WSHSY and CDR2 is SAAADI in the germline V gene. The CDR3 has 14 amino acids. Trimming took 6 bases from V and 11 from J; bases not matched to a gene: 13. Here the CDR3 reads CASRAEGAPAAQHF. The CDR3 nucleotides read TGCGCCAGCAGGGCCGAGGGGGCTCCAGCAGCCCAGCATTTT.

The V call is TRBV7-5, the J call TRBJ2-3; the table's TRBD2 call for D was not verified on the DNA. TRBV7-5 is annotated as a pseudogene. The CDR3 has 20 amino acids. The chain's CDR3 is CASRPVTGTSGSQPTDTQYF. CDR3 bases: TGTGCCAGCAGGCCTGTAACCGGGACTAGCGGGTCCCAACCCACAGATACGCAGTATTTT.

The V call is TRBV6-7, the J call TRBJ2-7; tentatively, D is TRBD1 (6 bases). TRBV6-7 is flagged as an ORF with uncertain function. Trimming took 0 bases from V and 4 from J, leaving 7 bases between them. The length of the CDR3 is 13 residues. The CDR3: CASSYSGQYEQYF. The CDR3 nucleotides read TGTGCCAGCAGTTACTCAGGACAGTACGAGCAGTACTTC.

J is TRBJ2-7 and V is TRBV27, with a weak D call TRBD1 (6 bases). Germline lookup yields CDR1 MNHEY and CDR2 SMNVEV (reference sequence). CDR3 length equals 14 residues. V was cut by 4 bases and J by 2 bases, with 12 bases left in between. Here the CDR3 reads CASSSGQPPYEQYF. As DNA, the CDR3 is TGTGCCAGCAGTTCTGGACAGCCCCCCTACGAGCAGTACTTC.

The rearrangement uses TRBV19 and TRBJ2-5; D is uncertain. The CDR3 spans 14 residues. Trimming shortened V by 5 bases and J by 7 bases, and 17 bases separated the two germline ends. Germline CDR1 is LNHDA and CDR2 is SQIVND (reference sequence). The CDR3 is CASSDRLVQMTQYF. CDR3 DNA sequence: TGTGCCAGTAGTGATCGGCTCGTACAGATGACCCAGTACTTC.

The chain couples TRBV11-3 to TRBJ1-2, with D tentatively TRBD1 (6 bases). Between the trimmed V and J ends, which lost 0 bases and 2 bases, there was a span of 10 bases. The CDR3 length is 15 residues. The germline V gene has CDR1 SGHNT and CDR2 YENEEA. The CDR3 sequence: CASSLEWTENYGYTF. The DNA of the CDR3 is TGTGCCAGCAGCTTAGAGTGGACAGAGAACTATGGCTACACCTTC.